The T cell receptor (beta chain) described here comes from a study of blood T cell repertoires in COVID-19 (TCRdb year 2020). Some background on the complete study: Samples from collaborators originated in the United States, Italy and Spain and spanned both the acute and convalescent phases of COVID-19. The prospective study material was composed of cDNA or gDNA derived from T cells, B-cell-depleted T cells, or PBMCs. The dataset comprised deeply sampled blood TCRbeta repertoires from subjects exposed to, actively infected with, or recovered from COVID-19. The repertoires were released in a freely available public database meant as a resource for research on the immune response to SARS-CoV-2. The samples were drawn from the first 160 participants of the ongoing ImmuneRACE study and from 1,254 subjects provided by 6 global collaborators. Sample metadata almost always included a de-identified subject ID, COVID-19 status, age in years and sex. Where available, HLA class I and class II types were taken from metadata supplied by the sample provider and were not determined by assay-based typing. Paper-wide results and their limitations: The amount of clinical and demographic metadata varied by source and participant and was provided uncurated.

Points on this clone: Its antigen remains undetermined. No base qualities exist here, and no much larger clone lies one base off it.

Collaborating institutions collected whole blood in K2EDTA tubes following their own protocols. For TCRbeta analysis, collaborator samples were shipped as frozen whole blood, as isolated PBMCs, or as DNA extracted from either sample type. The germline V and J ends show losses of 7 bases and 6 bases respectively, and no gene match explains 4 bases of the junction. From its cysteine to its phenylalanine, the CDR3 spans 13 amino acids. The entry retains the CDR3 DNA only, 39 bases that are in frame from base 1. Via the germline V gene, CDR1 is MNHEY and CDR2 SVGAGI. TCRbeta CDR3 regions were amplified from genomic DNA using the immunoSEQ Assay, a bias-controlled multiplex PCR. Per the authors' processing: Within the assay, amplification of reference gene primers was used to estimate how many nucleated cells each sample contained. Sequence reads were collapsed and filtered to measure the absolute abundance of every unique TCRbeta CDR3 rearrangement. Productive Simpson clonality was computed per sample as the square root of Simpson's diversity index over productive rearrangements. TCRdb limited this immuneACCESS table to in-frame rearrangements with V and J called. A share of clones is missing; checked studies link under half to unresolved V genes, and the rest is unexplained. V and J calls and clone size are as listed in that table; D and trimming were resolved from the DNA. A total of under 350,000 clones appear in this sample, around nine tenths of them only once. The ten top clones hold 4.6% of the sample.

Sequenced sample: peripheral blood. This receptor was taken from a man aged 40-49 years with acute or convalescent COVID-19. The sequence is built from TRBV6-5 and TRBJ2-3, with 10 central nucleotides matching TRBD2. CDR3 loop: CASIAGGLDTQYF. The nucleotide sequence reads TGTGCCAGCATAGCGGGGGGCCTGGATACGCAGTATTTT.